This is a list of T cell receptor beta chains from one sample in a study of T cell responses to AZD1222 COVID-19 vaccine. The table came from immunoSEQ multiplex PCR; TCRdb's copy has only in-frame clones and leaves some out. The table shows approximately 140,000 clones, with 85% to 95% occurring only once. This specimen was peripheral blood, taken on day 0 of AZD1222 vaccination. These receptors all come from an adult in good health. Both conserved end residues are part of each CDR3. D genes are given only for firm matches. Some rows have no size entry. The others give once, few or many, or a class for an expanded clone.

NA	TRBV2	TRBJ1-6	NA	CASNRQSNSPLHF	TGTGCCAGCAACCGACAGTCCAATTCACCCCTCCACTTT
NA	TRBV6-2/TRBV6-3	TRBJ1-5	NA	CASSYGRINYSNQPQHF	TGTGCCAGCAGTTACGGCCGGATAAACTATAGCAATCAGCCCCAGCATTTT
NA	TRBV19	TRBJ2-7	NA	CASSENYEQYF	TGTGCCAGTAGTGAAAATTACGAGCAGTACTTC
TRBD1	TRBV6-6	TRBJ1-1	NA	CASSTGQLNTEAFF	TGTGCCAGCAGTACGGGACAGCTGAACACTGAAGCTTTCTTT
NA	TRBV4-1	TRBJ2-7	once	CASSQPQELAAKGVHF	TGCGCCAGCAGCCAACCCCAGGAGCTAGCGGCCAAGGGGGTGCACTTC
NA	TRBV23-1	TRBJ2-6	NA	CAGSQSLVPPGQYPSGANVLTF	TGCGCCGGCAGTCAATCATTGGTACCACCGGGACAATATCCCTCTGGGGCCAACGTCCTGACTTTC
TRBD1	TRBV5-1	TRBJ2-3	NA	CASSLTGRGRGDTQYF	TGCGCCAGCAGCTTGACCGGCAGGGGGCGAGGAGATACGCAGTATTTT
NA	TRBV30	TRBJ2-1	NA	CAWSVGREGQFF	TGTGCCTGGAGTGTAGGTCGAGAGGGGCAGTTCTTC
NA	TRBV5-4	TRBJ2-3	NA	CAGGRGGFTDTQYF	TGTGCCGGGGGGCGGGGAGGGTTCACAGATACGCAGTATTTT
NA	TRBV5-5	TRBJ2-7	NA	CASSLKGTWAYEQYF	TGTGCCAGCAGCTTGAAGGGGACCTGGGCCTACGAGCAGTACTTC
NA	TRBV19	TRBJ1-2	NA	CASSTAGTVYGYTF	TGTGCCAGTAGTACCGCCGGGACGGTGTATGGCTACACCTTC
NA	TRBV4-3	TRBJ2-2	NA	CASSQVGVGELFF	TGCGCCAGCAGCCAAGTGGGGGTCGGGGAGCTGTTTTTT
NA	TRBV9	TRBJ1-6	NA	CASSGGVHPSSYNSPLHF	TGTGCCAGCAGCGGTGGGGTCCATCCGAGCTCCTATAATTCACCCCTCCACTTT
NA	TRBV18	TRBJ2-2	NA	CASSPLARVDTGELFF	TGTGCCAGCTCACCGCTGGCCAGGGTGGACACCGGGGAGCTGTTTTTT
NA	TRBV6-2/TRBV6-3	TRBJ2-7	once	CASSYKSGSPYEQYF	TGTGCCAGCAGTTACAAGTCAGGGAGCCCCTACGAGCAGTACTTC
NA	TRBV12-3/TRBV12-4	TRBJ1-1	NA	CASSLDSNEAFF	TGTGCCAGCAGTCTGGACAGTAATGAAGCTTTCTTT
NA	TRBV5-6	TRBJ1-1	NA	CASSLGRPPTEAFF	TGTGCCAGCAGCTTGGGCAGGCCGCCCACTGAAGCTTTCTTT